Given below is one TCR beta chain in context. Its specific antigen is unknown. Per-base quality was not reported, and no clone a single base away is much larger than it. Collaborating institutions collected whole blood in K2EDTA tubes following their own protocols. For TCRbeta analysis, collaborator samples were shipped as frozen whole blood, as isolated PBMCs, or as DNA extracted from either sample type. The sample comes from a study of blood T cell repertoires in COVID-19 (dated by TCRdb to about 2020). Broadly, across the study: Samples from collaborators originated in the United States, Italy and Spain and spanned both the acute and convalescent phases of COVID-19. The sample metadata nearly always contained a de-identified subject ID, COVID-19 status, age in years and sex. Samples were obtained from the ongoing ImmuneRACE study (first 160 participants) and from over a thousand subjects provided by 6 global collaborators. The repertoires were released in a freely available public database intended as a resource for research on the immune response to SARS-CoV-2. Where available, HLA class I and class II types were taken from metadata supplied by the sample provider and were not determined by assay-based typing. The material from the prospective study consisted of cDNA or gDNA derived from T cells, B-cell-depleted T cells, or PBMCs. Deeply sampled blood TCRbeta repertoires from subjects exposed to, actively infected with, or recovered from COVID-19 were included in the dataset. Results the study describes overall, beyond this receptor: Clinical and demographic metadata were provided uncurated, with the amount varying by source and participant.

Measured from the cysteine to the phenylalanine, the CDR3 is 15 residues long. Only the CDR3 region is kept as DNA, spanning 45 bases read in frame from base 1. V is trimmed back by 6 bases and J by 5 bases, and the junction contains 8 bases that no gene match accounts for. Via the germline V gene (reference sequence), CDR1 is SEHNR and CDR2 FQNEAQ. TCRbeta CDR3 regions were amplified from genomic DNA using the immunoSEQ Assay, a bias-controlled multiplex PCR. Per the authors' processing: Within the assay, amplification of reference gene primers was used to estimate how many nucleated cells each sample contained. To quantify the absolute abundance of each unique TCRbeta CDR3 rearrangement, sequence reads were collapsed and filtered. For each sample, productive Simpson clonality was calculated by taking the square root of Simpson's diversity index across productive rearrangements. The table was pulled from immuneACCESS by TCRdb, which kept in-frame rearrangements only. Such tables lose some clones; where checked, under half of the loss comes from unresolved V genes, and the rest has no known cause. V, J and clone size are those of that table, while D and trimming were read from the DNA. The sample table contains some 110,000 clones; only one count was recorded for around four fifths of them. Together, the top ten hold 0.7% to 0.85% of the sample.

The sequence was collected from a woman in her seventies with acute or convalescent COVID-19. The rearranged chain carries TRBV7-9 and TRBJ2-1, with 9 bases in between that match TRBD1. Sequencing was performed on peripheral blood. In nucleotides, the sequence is TGTGCCAGCAGTTCTAGGACAGGGGAAAACAATGAGCAGTTCTTC. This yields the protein CASSSRTGENNEQFF.